The next 30 T cell receptor beta chains were all read from a single sample in a study of cytomegalovirus exposure and HLA in healthy donors. 13 Jbeta primers and 60 Vbeta primers were used for the PCR. TCRdb's copy holds only in-frame clones and misses some; the assay was immunoSEQ multiplex PCR. The sample consists of 210,000 or so clones, 70% to 85% of them appearing once. Sample: PBMCs. Every receptor here comes from a woman aged 55 to 70 in good health and CMV-seropositive.

This chain connects TRBV6-5 to TRBJ1-1; a possible D gene is TRBD1 (5 bases). V shed 0 bases and J shed 2 bases, with 10 bases lying between them. The CDR3 contains 15 residues. Germline CDR1 MNHEY, CDR2 SVGAGI. The CDR3 here is CASSYSGGGNTEAFF. CDR3 DNA: TGTGCCAGCAGTTACTCGGGGGGGGGAAACACTGAAGCTTTCTTT.

The chain uses TRBV5-1 and TRBJ1-1; perhaps TRBD1 as D (5 bases). Trimming pared 4 bases from V and 4 bases from J, leaving 23 bases between. The CDR3 is 17 amino acids. CDR1 and CDR2 from the germline V gene are SGHRS and YFSETQ. As DNA, the CDR3 is TGCGCCAGCAGCCCTACCCCGGACATCGACCTTGGCACTGAAGCTTTCTTT. Protein sequence: CASSPTPDIDLGTEAFF.

The gene calls are TRBV9 and TRBJ2-5; D might be TRBD1 (5 bases). Germline V gene data show CDR1 as SGDLS and CDR2 as YYNGEE. Trimming removed 0 bases at V and 2 bases at J, with 14 bases between. The CDR3 has 16 amino acids. In DNA form, the CDR3 reads TGTGCCAGCAGCGTAGGGGCAGGGCAGAAACAAGAGACCCAGTACTTC. It specifies CASSVGAGQKQETQYF.

This chain links TRBV18 with TRBJ1-6, with 9 bases that match TRBD1. Germline lookup yields CDR1 KGHSH and CDR2 LQKENI. CDR3 length equals 14 residues. The junction had 2 bases not matched to a gene; V was cut back by 4 bases and J by 7 bases. CDR3 region: CASSLGQGNSPLHF. The DNA for the CDR3 is TGTGCCAGCTCACTCGGACAGGGGAATTCACCCCTCCACTTT.

This clone is a singleton in its sample. The V and J genes are TRBV6-5 and TRBJ2-5; TRBD1 agrees at 8 bases. The CDR3 length is 15 residues. Germline assignment: CDR1 MNHEY and CDR2 SVGAGI. J lost 5 bases, V lost 6 bases, and 11 bases had no gene match. CDR3 residues: CASSERPGQGETQYF. The CDR3 nucleotides are TGTGCCAGCAGCGAAAGACCCGGACAGGGTGAGACCCAGTACTTC.

The chain combines TRBV6-1 with TRBJ1-2; D unclear. Looked up from germline, CDR1 is MNHNS and CDR2 is SASEGT. This CDR3 contains 14 residues. V gave up 2 bases and J gave up 8 bases, with 15 bases separating them. CDR3 coding DNA: TGTGCCAGCAGTGAAATGGGGAGGGTGTCGGGCTACACCTTC. This encodes CASSEMGRVSGYTF.

V and J are TRBV5-1 and TRBJ1-1, with D perhaps matching TRBD1 (5 bases). V shed 5 bases and J shed 3 bases, with 14 bases lying between them. This CDR3 is built from 14 residues. CDR1 and CDR2 from the germline V gene are SGHRS and YFSETQ. The CDR3 DNA is TGCGCCAGCAGTCGGGGGTATTCGGACACTGAAGCTTTCTTT. This sequence encodes CASSRGYSDTEAFF.

This clone was seen only once. V gene TRBV9 combines with J gene TRBJ2-7, with D possibly TRBD1 on 5 matching bases. CDR3 size: 13 residues. V was pared by 3 bases and J by 0 bases, with 7 bases between. The germline gives CDR1 SGDLS, CDR2 YYNGEE. Written as DNA, the CDR3 is TGTGCCAGCAGCGGCGACAGCTCCTACGAGCAGTACTTC. The encoded protein is CASSGDSSYEQYF.

This clone has a single count. The chain uses TRBV19 and TRBJ1-2; the match to TRBD1 covers 7 bases. CDR1 and CDR2 (germline): LNHDA, SQIVND (reference sequence). Trimming cost V 3 bases and J 4 bases; bases outside gene matches: 2. The CDR3 consists of 13 residues. The DNA of the CDR3 is TGTGCCAGTAGTATCCGGGACAGCTATGGCTACACCTTC. It encodes CASSIRDSYGYTF.

This clone was detected once. This rearrangement joins TRBV19 to TRBJ2-2; D gene uncertain. The CDR3 sequence is 13 residues long. Germline loops: CDR1 LNHDA, CDR2 SQIVND (reference sequence). V was pared by 5 bases and J by 0 bases, with 4 bases between. CDR3 DNA sequence: TGTGCCAGTAGTCCGGCGAACACCGGGGAGCTGTTTTTT. Protein product: CASSPANTGELFF.

The V call is TRBV18, the J call TRBJ2-2; D possibly corresponds to TRBD1 (5 bases). Germline V lookup: CDR1 KGHSH, CDR2 LQKENI. With 3 bases removed from V and 5 bases from J, the gap between germline ends came to 13 bases. There are 15 residues in the CDR3. The CDR3 coding sequence is TGTGCCAGCTCACCCCGCCAGGGCGGTACCGGGGAGCTGTTTTTT. It translates to CASSPRQGGTGELFF.

The chain employs TRBV7-3 and TRBJ2-3; 13 bases are shared with TRBD2. The CDR3 runs 17 residues. The ends lost 5 bases at V and 4 bases at J; junction bases unmatched: 9. CDR1 and CDR2 (germline): SGHTA, FQGTGA. The CDR3 DNA is TGTGCCAGCAGCCTACTAGCGGGGGGGCCTTTGGCAGATACGCAGTATTTT. Translated: CASSLLAGGPLADTQYF.

This clone was counted a single time. The chain uses TRBV28 and TRBJ2-7; possibly TRBD1 for D (5 bases). V lost 2 bases and J lost 0, with 14 bases in between. This CDR3 is built from 16 residues. CDR1 and CDR2 from the germline V gene are MDHEN and SYDVKM. CDR3 DNA sequence: TGTGCCAGCAGTTTACGTGACAGCTATATCTCCTACGAGCAGTACTTC. It is translated as CASSLRDSYISYEQYF.

V and J are TRBV5-4 and TRBJ2-1; 8 bases match TRBD2. V dropped 0 bases and J dropped 3; count of bases not matched to a gene: 2. There are 15 residues in the CDR3. Looked up from germline, CDR1 is SGHNT and CDR2 is YYREEE (reference sequence). This CDR3 reads CASSLGAGDYNEQFF. CDR3 nucleotides: TGTGCCAGCAGCTTGGGAGCGGGAGACTACAATGAGCAGTTCTTC.

This clone has a single count. The chain employs TRBV6-1 and TRBJ1-2; D not resolved. V lost 8 bases and J 3 bases, leaving 13 bases between the germline ends. Per the germline V gene, CDR1 is MNHNS and CDR2 is SASEGT. The CDR3 length is 13 residues. CDR3 sequence: CASLEDRHYGYTF. The CDR3 coding sequence is TGTGCCAGCTTGGAGGATCGTCACTATGGCTACACCTTC.

The chain carries TRBV2 and TRBJ2-5; the D gene is possibly TRBD1 (5 bases). The CDR3 sequence is 16 residues long. Trimming took 4 bases from V and 5 from J, leaving 20 bases between them. Per germline, CDR1 SNHLY and CDR2 FYNNEI. CDR3 nucleotides: TGTGCCAGCAGTGCGTTCCATGGAAGGGGTGGGGAGACCCAGTACTTC. Protein: CASSAFHGRGGETQYF.

The V and J genes are TRBV30 and TRBJ2-5; possible D gene TRBD2, 6 bases. V lost 1 base, J lost 0 bases, and 15 bases lay in between. The CDR3 runs to 16 residues. Germline V gene data show CDR1 as GTSNPN and CDR2 as SVGIG (reference sequence). DNA for the CDR3: TGTGCCTGGAGTGCACGATGGAGGGGATACCAAGAGACCCAGTACTTC. Protein product: CAWSARWRGYQETQYF.

This clone appeared a single time. This chain uses TRBV9 with TRBJ2-2; unclear D gene. CDR3 length: 13 residues. Per the germline V gene, CDR1 is SGDLS and CDR2 is YYNGEE. V lost 1 base and J 3 bases, leaving 4 bases between the germline ends. The CDR3: CASSVTHTGELFF. The CDR3 DNA sequence: TGTGCCAGCAGCGTAACTCACACCGGGGAGCTGTTTTTT.

The sample holds a few counts of this clone. The gene calls are TRBV25-1 and TRBJ1-1; D gene unclear. Germline-derived CDR1 and CDR2 are MGHDK and SYGVNS. With 2 bases removed from V and 5 bases from J, the gap between germline ends came to 12 bases. This CDR3 has 14 amino acids. The CDR3 coding sequence is TGTGCCAGCAGTGAACTTGGCTTCGGGACTGAAGCTTTCTTT. Its protein product is CASSELGFGTEAFF. Filled out from reference TRBV25-1 and TRBJ1-1, the complete variable domain reads EADIYQTPRYLVIGTGKKITLECSQTMGHDKMYWYQQDPGMELHLIHYSYGVNSTEKGDLSSESTVSRIRTEHFPLTLESARPSHTSQYLCASSELGFGTEAFFGQGTRLTVV.

V usage is TRBV5-1 and J usage is TRBJ2-7; 11 nucleotides align to TRBD2. CDR3 length: 15 amino acids. The V gene's germline CDR1 is SGHRS and CDR2 YFSETQ. V lost 7 bases to trimming and J lost 2 bases; unmatched junction nucleotides: 8. CDR3 nucleotide sequence: TGCGCCAGCTCCCCTTCGACTAGCGGGGCCTACGAGCAGTACTTC. It encodes CASSPSTSGAYEQYF.

The J gene is TRBJ2-7, the V gene TRBV27; TRBD2 matches at 7 bases. The CDR3 sequence is 15 residues long. The trim removed 4 bases at V and 5 bases at J, leaving 11 bases unmatched. Germline CDR1 and CDR2: MNHEY and SMNVEV (reference sequence). The CDR3 sequence is CASSSGGGPENEQYF. The CDR3, as DNA: TGTGCCAGCAGTTCGGGGGGAGGGCCGGAAAACGAGCAGTACTTC.

The chain recombines TRBV6-5 with TRBJ2-1; 14 nucleotides match TRBD2. V trimming: 7 bases; J trimming: 6 bases; junction bases outside the gene matches: 5. The CDR3 runs 15 residues. Germline V gives CDR1 MNHEY, CDR2 SVGAGI. The CDR3 bases are TGTGCCAGCACCAAGACTAGCGGGGGGGTCAATGAGCAGTTCTTC. Translating gives CASTKTSGGVNEQFF.

This clone was seen only a few times. The V gene is TRBV5-1, the J gene TRBJ1-3; D possibly corresponds to TRBD1 (6 bases). CDR3 length: 16 residues. Per the germline V gene, CDR1 is SGHRS and CDR2 is YFSETQ. V was cut by 4 bases and J by 0 bases, with 14 bases left in between. CDR3 protein: CASSGGHLGSGNTIYF. Here the CDR3 DNA reads TGCGCCAGCAGCGGGGGACACCTCGGCTCTGGAAACACCATATATTTT.

The CDR3 DNA is TGTGCCAGCAGCTTAGGTCGCGAGTTCACTGAAGCTTTCTTT. Amino acid sequence: CASSLGREFTEAFF. The V and J genes are TRBV7-2 and TRBJ1-1; D gene ambiguous. The CDR3 extends over 14 amino acids. Trimming removed 1 base from V and 4 bases from J, with 10 bases in between. Germline assignment: CDR1 SGHTA and CDR2 FQGNSA.

V usage is TRBV27 and J usage is TRBJ1-1, with 9 bases lining up with TRBD1. Germline assignment: CDR1 MNHEY and CDR2 SMNVEV (reference sequence). V shed 8 bases and J 5 bases; nucleotides not matched to a gene: 6. This CDR3 contains 13 residues. CDR3 residues: CASGGQGTTEAFF. The CDR3 bases are TGTGCCAGCGGGGGACAGGGAACAACTGAAGCTTTCTTT.

This clone was counted at least ten times. The chain combines TRBV6-5 with TRBJ1-1; 9 bases are shared with TRBD1. V lost 0 bases, J lost 4 bases, and 0 bases stayed unmatched. Germline CDR1 MNHEY, CDR2 SVGAGI. The CDR3 sequence is 14 residues long. This CDR3 is CASSYSTGGTEAFF. For the CDR3, the DNA is TGTGCCAGCAGTTACTCGACAGGGGGCACTGAAGCTTTCTTT.

V gene TRBV7-2 combines with J gene TRBJ1-2, with 7 bases aligning to TRBD1. This CDR3 has 14 amino acids. From germline, CDR1 is SGHTA and CDR2 FQGNSA. Trimming at V came to 5 bases and at J to 5 bases, leaving 8 bases not matched to a gene. This chain's CDR3 is CASSLGQTYYGYTF. CDR3 in DNA: TGTGCCAGCAGCCTGGGACAGACCTATTATGGCTACACCTTC.

About this clone itself: Other nucleotide sequences from this sample produce the same CDR3. V usage is TRBV18 and J usage is TRBJ1-2, with 7 nucleotides matching TRBD1. The CDR3 has 13 amino acids. The V segment lost 2 bases and the J segment 5 bases; nucleotides outside the gene matches: 2. Germline V gene data show CDR1 as KGHSH and CDR2 as LQKENI. CDR3 amino acids: CASSPGTAYGYTF. CDR3 DNA sequence: TGTGCCAGCTCACCAGGGACAGCTTATGGCTACACCTTC.

The chain combines TRBV28 with TRBJ1-1, with 10 bases identical to TRBD1. Germline V lookup: CDR1 MDHEN, CDR2 SYDVKM. V gave up 6 bases and J gave up 2 bases; unmatched junction bases: 9. This CDR3 has 16 residues. Here the CDR3 reads CASRSDRGVRNTEAFF. Here the CDR3 DNA reads TGTGCCAGCAGGTCGGACAGGGGGGTTCGAAACACTGAAGCTTTCTTT.

The chain has TRBV28 and TRBJ1-5, with D unclear. The CDR3 consists of 15 residues. CDR1 is MDHEN, CDR2 SYDVKM, per germline. Trimming cost V 4 bases and J 2 bases, with 12 bases left between them. The DNA of the CDR3 is TGTGCCAGCAGTTCCGGGCAGCGGGGCAATCAGCCCCAGCATTTT. Its translation is CASSSGQRGNQPQHF.